Sequencing of this T cell receptor (beta chain) was carried out in a study of blood T cell repertoires in COVID-19. V was shortened by 3 bases and J by 2 bases, with 13 bases between the two germline ends. The CDR3 consists of 16 residues. Germline V CDR1 and CDR2: MRHNA, SNTAGT. TCRdb's copy holds only in-frame clones and misses some; the assay was immunoSEQ multiplex PCR. The table has approximately 150,000 clones, around 80% seen once. The chain couples TRBV6-4 to TRBJ2-2; a possible D gene is TRBD1 (6 bases). Sample: PBMCs or T cells enriched from blood (not recorded which). This sequence was found in a man in his fifties who had recovered from COVID-19. CDR3 protein: CASSEAAGANTGELFF. The CDR3 coding sequence is TGTGCCAGCAGTGAAGCGGCAGGGGCTAACACCGGGGAGCTGTTTTTT.